The 20 T cell receptor beta chains given below trace back to one sample, sequenced in a study of T cells in women clearing cervical HPV infection. Some clones are missing from TCRdb's copy, which holds only in-frame ones; the method was immunoSEQ multiplex PCR. The sample totals some 21,000 clones. The sample taken for sequencing was blood buffy coat. Receptors were obtained from a woman between 18 and 70 years old with a cervical HPV16 infection that either progressed to CIN3+ or cleared (not recorded which).

A word on this clone: Sequencing ends 3 residues short of the CDR3 end; the germline J gene provides the rest. V and J are TRBV6-4 and TRBJ2-3; D unresolved. V was clipped by 0 bases and J by 3 bases, with 13 bases between them. The CDR3 covers 16 residues. Looked up from germline, CDR1 is MRHNA and CDR2 is SNTAGT. The part of the CDR3 DNA that was read is TGTGCCAGCAGTGACTCGCCCAACCCGGGTACAGATACG. It specifies CASSDSPNPGTDT. The full CDR3 reads CASSDSPNPGTDTQYF.

As concerns this clone: The CDR3 end falls 3 residues outside the read, so it is completed with the germline J gene. The chain has TRBV11-2 and TRBJ1-1; 9 bases agree with TRBD1. V shed 6 bases and J 5 bases; nucleotides not matched to a gene: 4. CDR1 is SGHAT and CDR2 is FQNNGV in the germline V gene. This CDR3 is built from 13 residues. The CDR3 sequence is CASSRTGETEAFF. The DNA read from the CDR3 is TGTGCCAGCAGTCGGACAGGGGAAACTGAA. Looking up the rest from reference TRBV11-2 and TRBJ1-1 gives the full variable domain: EAGVAQSPRYKIIEKRQSVAFWCNPISGHATLYWYQQILGQGPKLLIQFQNNGVVDDSQLPKDRFSAERLKGVDSTLKIQPAKLEDSAVYLCASSRTGETEAFFGQGTRLTVV.

In regard to this clone: The DNA ends 3 residues before the CDR3 does, and the rest of the CDR3 is filled in from the germline J gene. The chain recombines TRBV28 with TRBJ2-2, with 9 bases matching TRBD1. The trim removed 6 bases at V and 3 bases at J, leaving 5 bases unmatched. The germline CDR1 and CDR2 sequences are MDHEN and SYDVKM. This CDR3 is 15 amino acids long. The CDR3 here is CASRLRDRDTGELFF. CDR3 bases read: TGTGCCAGCAGGCTCCGGGACAGGGACACCGGGGAG.

On this clone itself: The missing CDR3 end, 3 residues past where the read stops, is filled in from the germline J gene. The chain combines TRBV28 with TRBJ2-1; D possibly corresponds to TRBD1 (7 bases). Trimming removed 7 bases from V and 9 bases from J, with 19 bases in between. CDR3 size: 14 residues. The germline V gene has CDR1 MDHEN and CDR2 SYDVKM. The DNA read from the CDR3 is TGTGCCAGCATCGGAGGGACAGACACCTTTGAG. Translating it yields CASIGGTDTFE. The full CDR3 sequence reads CASIGGTDTFEQFF.

With respect to this clone: The read ends 3 residues before the CDR3 terminus; that terminus is restored from the germline J gene. This chain links TRBV5-1 with TRBJ2-2; possibly TRBD1 for D (6 bases). CDR3 length: 16 residues. Per the germline V gene, CDR1 is SGHRS and CDR2 is YFSETQ. V was pared by 6 bases and J by 1 base, with 16 bases between. CDR3 DNA (partial): TGCGCCAGCAACACTCCGGGACACGAGAACACCGGGGAG. It specifies CASNTPGHENTGE. The whole CDR3 region reads CASNTPGHENTGELFF.

As to this clone: The read falls 3 residues short of the CDR3 end, and the missing part is taken from the germline J gene. The V and J genes are TRBV28 and TRBJ2-5, with D possibly TRBD2 on 5 matching bases. The CDR3 is 17 residues long. V dropped 6 bases and J dropped 1 base, with 21 bases sitting between them. CDR1 and CDR2 (germline): MDHEN, SYDVKM. CDR3 protein: CASSLAPGSGLQETQYF. CDR3 bases read: TGTGCCAGCAGCCTAGCCCCGGGGAGCGGTCTCCAAGAGACC. Combining the CDR3 with reference TRBV28 and TRBJ2-5 gives the whole variable domain DVKVTQSSRYLVKRTGEKVFLECVQDMDHENMFWYRQDPGLGLRLIYFSYDVKMKEKGDIPEGYSVSREKKERFSLILESASTNQTSMYLCASSLAPGSGLQETQYFGPGTRLLVL.

As for this clone: The read falls 3 residues short of the CDR3 end, and the missing part is taken from the germline J gene. The J gene is TRBJ2-3, the V gene TRBV7-6; no clear D gene. The CDR3 is 15 residues long. Trimming took off 5 bases at V and 1 base at J, with 13 bases between the two ends. Germline CDR1 is SGHVS and CDR2 is FNYEAQ. The CDR3 loop reads CASSPTPLGTDTQYF. The CDR3 bases that were read are TGTGCCAGCAGCCCCACCCCTCTAGGCACAGATACG.

About this clone: The CDR3 is cut off 3 residues early in the read; its end comes from the germline J gene. The gene calls are TRBV6-4 and TRBJ1-2; D is unresolved. Germline-derived CDR1 and CDR2 are MRHNA and SNTAGT. Trimming pared 5 bases from V and 3 bases from J, leaving 13 bases between. This CDR3 is 14 amino acids long. CDR3 protein: CASSLSGGYYGYTF. The CDR3 bases that were read are TGTGCCAGCAGTTTATCCGGCGGGTACTATGGC.

A note on this clone: The read gets to within 3 residues of the CDR3 end, and the germline J gene fills in the rest. The gene calls are TRBV14 and TRBJ2-5, with 8 bases fitting TRBD2. The CDR3 is made up of 15 amino acids. V was clipped by 4 bases and J by 2 bases; unmatched bases: 6. Germline CDR1 reads SGHDN; CDR2 reads FVKESK. The sequenced part of the CDR3 DNA is TGTGCCAGCAGCCCCCGAAGCGGGAGACAAGAGACC. The encoded protein is CASSPRSGRQET. The CDR3, in full, reads CASSPRSGRQETQYF.

As for this clone: The CDR3 end is not reached by the read, which stops 3 residues before it; the germline J gene fills it in. The V gene is TRBV5-1, the J gene TRBJ2-1, with 11 bases that match TRBD2. CDR1 is SGHRS, CDR2 YFSETQ, per germline. V lost 7 bases, J lost 9 bases, and 12 bases stayed unmatched. There are 15 residues in the CDR3. The CDR3 region is CASRQIAGGAGEQFF. The DNA read from the CDR3 is TGCGCCAGCCGGCAGATAGCGGGAGGGGCTGGTGAG. The whole variable domain, remainder taken from reference TRBV5-1 and TRBJ2-1, is KAGVTQTPRYLIKTRGQQVTLSCSPISGHRSVSWYQQTPGQGLQFLFEYFSETQRNKGNFPGRFSGRQFSNSRSEMNVSTLELGDSALYLCASRQIAGGAGEQFFGPGTRLTVL.

As for this clone: The CDR3 end is not reached by the read, which stops 3 residues before it; the germline J gene fills it in. V gene TRBV7-8 combines with J gene TRBJ2-7; no definite D call. V shed 5 bases and J shed 0 bases, with 20 bases lying between them. The CDR3 is 17 amino acids. Germline CDR1 and CDR2: SGHVS and FQNEAQ. CDR3 DNA, as far as it was read: TGTGCCAGCAGCAGCCCCGTGGTCCGCGGTGACTCCTACGAG. This encodes CASSSPVVRGDSYE. In full, the CDR3 reads CASSSPVVRGDSYEQYF. Combining the CDR3 with reference TRBV7-8 and TRBJ2-7 gives the whole variable domain GAGVSQSPRYKVAKRGQDVALRCDPISGHVSLFWYQQALGQGPEFLTYFQNEAQLDKSGLPSDRFFAERPEGSVSTLKIQRTQQEDSAVYLCASSSPVVRGDSYEQYFGPGTRLTVT.

Remarks on this clone: The read stops 3 residues short of the end of the CDR3; the missing end is completed from the germline J gene. The rearrangement uses TRBV6-4 and TRBJ2-7; D unresolved. CDR1 and CDR2 from the germline V gene are MRHNA and SNTAGT. The CDR3 length is 14 residues. V lost 6 bases to trimming and J lost 4 bases, with 16 bases between them. CDR3 loop: CASSPYAYGYEQYF. Partial CDR3 DNA: TGTGCCAGCAGCCCATATGCCTACGGTTACGAG.

To note about this clone: The observed sequence ends 3 residues before the CDR3 terminus, with the missing tail filled in from the germline J gene. V and J are TRBV3-1 (or the pseudogene TRBV3-2) and TRBJ2-1, with D possibly being TRBD2 (7 bases). The CDR3 has 14 amino acids. Germline V lookup: CDR1 LGHDT, CDR2 YNNKEL (reference sequence). The CDR3: CPKPPGGAHNEQFF. The sequenced part of the CDR3 DNA is TGTCCCAAGCCGCCGGGGGGCGCACACAATGAG.

On this clone: The read ends 3 residues early relative to the CDR3; the germline J gene fills the gap. The chain joins TRBV28 to TRBJ2-2, with TRBD1 matching over 9 bases. This CDR3 is built from 17 residues. Trimming at V came to 6 bases and at J to 3 bases, leaving 11 bases not matched to a gene. The germline V gene encodes CDR1 MDHEN and CDR2 SYDVKM. CDR3 sequence reads: CASSASRGQGYTGELFF. The sequenced part of the CDR3 DNA is TGTGCCAGCAGCGCCTCCCGTGGACAGGGGTACACCGGGGAG.

As regards this clone: The read ends 3 residues before the CDR3 terminus; that terminus is restored from the germline J gene. This chain uses TRBV6-2 or TRBV6-3 with TRBJ1-1; weak D call: TRBD1 (6 bases). This CDR3 spans 11 amino acids. Germline V gene lookup returns CDR1 MNHEY and CDR2 SVGEGT. The covered CDR3 bases are TGTGCCAGCACCCAGGGGATGGGA. This sequence encodes CASTQGMG. The complete CDR3 sequence is CASTQGMGAFF.

Comment on this clone: Sequencing ends 3 residues short of the CDR3 end; the germline J gene provides the rest. This rearrangement joins TRBV19 to TRBJ2-1; 8 nucleotides match TRBD2. CDR3 length: 15 residues. J was trimmed by 0 bases and V by 5 bases; bases with no gene match: 3. Germline V lookup: CDR1 LNHDA, CDR2 SQIVND (reference sequence). The CDR3 bases that were read are TGTGCCAGTAGTGCGAGCGGGAGCTCCTACAATGAG. It is translated as CASSASGSSYNE. The whole CDR3 protein reads CASSASGSSYNEQFF.

Regarding this clone: The read ends 3 residues shy of where the CDR3 ends; the end is completed using the germline J gene. The chain carries TRBV28 and TRBJ2-1; possible D gene TRBD1, 6 bases. The CDR3 has 15 amino acids. Germline loops: CDR1 MDHEN, CDR2 SYDVKM. The V gene lost 8 bases and the J gene lost 9 bases, with 23 bases spanning the gap. The sequenced part of the CDR3 DNA is TGTGCCAGCGGACCCAGGGGACGCCGTAGGAGTGAG. Translated, it gives CASGPRGRRRSE. The whole CDR3 sequence is CASGPRGRRRSEQFF.

Comment on this clone: The read falls 3 residues short of the CDR3 end, and the missing part is taken from the germline J gene. The rearrangement uses TRBV19 and TRBJ1-1; 12 bases map to TRBD1. The V and J ends lost 7 bases and 4 bases, in that order; junction bases with no gene match: 16. The germline CDR1 and CDR2 sequences are LNHDA and SQIVND (reference sequence). The CDR3 sequence is 18 residues long. CDR3 amino acids: CASTILLGTGGVGTEAFF. CDR3 DNA (partial): TGTGCCAGTACCATCCTCCTCGGGACAGGGGGCGTGGGCACTGAA.

A word on this clone: The read gets to within 3 residues of the CDR3 end, and the germline J gene fills in the rest. The chain is built from TRBV7-2 and TRBJ2-2, with 9 bases fitting TRBD2. Germline values: CDR1 SGHTA, CDR2 FQGNSA. The V and J ends lost 6 bases and 6 bases, in that order; junction bases with no gene match: 5. The length of the CDR3 is 14 residues. The covered CDR3 bases are TGTGCCAGCAGATACGCGGGAGGGCCCGGGGAG. It is translated as CASRYAGGPGE. The CDR3 as a whole reads CASRYAGGPGELFF.

Notes on this clone: Sequencing ends 3 residues short of the CDR3 end; the germline J gene provides the rest. This chain joins TRBV20-1 and TRBJ2-7; D possibly corresponds to TRBD1 (5 bases). Looked up from germline, CDR1 is DFQATT and CDR2 is SNEGSKA (reference sequence). Trimming shortened V by 3 bases and J by 2 bases, and 17 bases separated the two germline ends. The CDR3 is 15 residues long. The CDR3 bases that were read are TGCAGTGCTAGGGAACCAGGGCTAGGGGCCTACGAG. Amino acid sequence: CSAREPGLGAYE. The CDR3 in full is CSAREPGLGAYEQYF.